This record concerns one TCR beta chain sequence. TCRdb keeps only in-frame clones here, not all; method: immunoSEQ multiplex PCR. The sample lists 200,000 or so clones; 60% to 80% were seen once. This CDR3 comprises 14 residues. Germline V CDR1 and CDR2: MDHEN, SYDVKM. V shed 4 bases, J shed 2 bases, and the junction held 2 bases outside the gene matches. The source of the sample is a study of blood T cell repertoires in COVID-19. For the study at large: The cDNA or gDNA used as material had been derived from T cells, B-cell-depleted T cells, or PBMCs.

The clonotype was recovered from a man in his 60s with active or convalescent COVID-19. The sample comprised peripheral blood. V is TRBV28 and J is TRBJ1-3; the match to TRBD1 covers 7 bases. The CDR3 DNA reads as TGTGCCAGCAGTTGGGACAGTACTGGAAACACCATATATTTT. Residues: CASSWDSTGNTIYF.